This entry concerns a single TCR beta chain. What it binds is unknown. Trimming shortened V by 1 base and J by 7 bases, and 17 bases separated the two germline ends. Germline-derived CDR1 and CDR2 are SGHTA and FQGNSA. CDR3 length: 15 residues. This sample is drawn from a study of blood T cells in healthy people across ages. Findings and limits, study-wide: There was no known CMV status for donors, so expanded clonotype changes were possibly confounded.

Individuals who donated were healthy Caucasians from Russia aged roughly 6 to 100. Total RNA amounts of at least 6 micrograms were extracted per sample. The second PCR ran about 6 to 12 cycles with a sample-barcoded 5' primer and J-beta primers. Unique molecular identifiers of 12 random nucleotides labeled each cDNA. Each CDR3 protein gets one entry after TCRdb re-called the 5' RACE reads with MiXCR. The sample holds around 990,000 distinct CDR3 sequences; about two fifths are singletons and the top ten take over 10%. The chain recombines TRBV7-2 with TRBJ2-7; weak D call: TRBD2 (7 bases). This TCR derives from a young man in good health. The sample comprised blood. The CDR3 reads CASSLGGGAGNEQYF. The DNA of the CDR3 is TGTGCCAGCAGCTTAGGAGGGGGGGCCGGAAATGAGCAGTACTTC.